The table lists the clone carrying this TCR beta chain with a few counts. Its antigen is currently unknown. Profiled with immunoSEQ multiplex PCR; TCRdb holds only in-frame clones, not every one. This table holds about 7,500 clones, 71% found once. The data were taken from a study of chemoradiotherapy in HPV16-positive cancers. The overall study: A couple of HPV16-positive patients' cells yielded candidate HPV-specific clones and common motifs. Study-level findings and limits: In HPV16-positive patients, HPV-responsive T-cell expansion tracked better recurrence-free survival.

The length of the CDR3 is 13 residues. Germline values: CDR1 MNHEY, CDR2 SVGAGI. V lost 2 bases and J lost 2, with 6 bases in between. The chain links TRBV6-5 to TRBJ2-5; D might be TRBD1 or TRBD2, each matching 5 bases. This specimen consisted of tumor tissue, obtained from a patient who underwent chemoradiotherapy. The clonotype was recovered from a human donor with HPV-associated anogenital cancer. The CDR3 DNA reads TGTGCCAGCAGTTACGGGGGACAAGAGACCCAGTACTTC. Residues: CASSYGGQETQYF.